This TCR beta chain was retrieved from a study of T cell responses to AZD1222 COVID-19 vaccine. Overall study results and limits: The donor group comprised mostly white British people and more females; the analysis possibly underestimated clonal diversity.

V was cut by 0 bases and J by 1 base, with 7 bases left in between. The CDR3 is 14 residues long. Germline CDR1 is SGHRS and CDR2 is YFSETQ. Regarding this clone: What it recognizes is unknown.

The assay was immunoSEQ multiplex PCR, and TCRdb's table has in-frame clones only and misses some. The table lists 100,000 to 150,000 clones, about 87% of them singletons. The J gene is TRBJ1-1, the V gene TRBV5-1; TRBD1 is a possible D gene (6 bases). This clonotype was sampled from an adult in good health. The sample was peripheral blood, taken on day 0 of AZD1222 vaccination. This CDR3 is CASSLVQGNTEAFF. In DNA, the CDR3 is TGCGCCAGCAGCTTGGTACAGGGGAACACTGAAGCTTTCTTT.